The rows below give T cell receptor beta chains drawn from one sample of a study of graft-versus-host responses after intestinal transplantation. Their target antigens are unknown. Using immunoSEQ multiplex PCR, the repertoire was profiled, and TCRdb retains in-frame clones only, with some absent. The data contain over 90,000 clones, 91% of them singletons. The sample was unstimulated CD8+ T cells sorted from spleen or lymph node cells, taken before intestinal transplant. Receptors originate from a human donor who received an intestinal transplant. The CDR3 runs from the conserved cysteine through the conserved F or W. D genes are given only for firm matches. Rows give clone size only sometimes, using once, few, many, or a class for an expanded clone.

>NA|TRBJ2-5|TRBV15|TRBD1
CATSRAGGQETQYF
TGTGCCACCAGCAGAGCAGGGGGCCAAGAGACCCAGTACTTC
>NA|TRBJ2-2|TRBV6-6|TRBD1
CASSYTTGAGELFF
TGTGCCAGCAGTTACACAACAGGGGCCGGGGAGCTGTTTTTT
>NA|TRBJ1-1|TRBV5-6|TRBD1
CASSIRQGMGNTEAFF
TGTGCCAGCAGCATTAGACAGGGAATGGGGAACACTGAAGCTTTCTTT
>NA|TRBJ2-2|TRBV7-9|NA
CASSLSLAHGELFF
TGTGCCAGCAGCTTATCACTAGCTCACGGGGAGCTGTTTTTT
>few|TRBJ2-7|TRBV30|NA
CAWSPGYEQYF
TGTGCCTGGAGCCCCGGGTACGAGCAGTACTTC
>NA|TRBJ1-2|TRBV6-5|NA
CASSYSRRVDGYTF
TGTGCCAGCAGTTATTCCAGGCGGGTGGATGGCTACACCTTC
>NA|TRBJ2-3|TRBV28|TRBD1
CASSLGTGLADTQYF
TGTGCCAGCAGTTTAGGGACAGGGTTAGCAGATACGCAGTATTTT
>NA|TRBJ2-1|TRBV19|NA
CASSLKGENEQFF
TGTGCCAGTAGTCTAAAGGGGGAAAATGAGCAGTTCTTC
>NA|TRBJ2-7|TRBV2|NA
CASTNNYEQYF
TGTGCCAGCACAAACAACTACGAGCAGTACTTC
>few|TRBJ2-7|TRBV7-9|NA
CASSLGAYEQYF
TGTGCCAGCAGCTTAGGCGCGTACGAGCAGTACTTC
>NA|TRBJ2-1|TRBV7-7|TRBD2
CASSHGLAGFNEQFF
TGTGCCAGCAGCCACGGACTAGCGGGGTTCAATGAGCAGTTCTTC
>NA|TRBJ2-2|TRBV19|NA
CASTSGPNTGELFF
TGTGCCAGTACGAGCGGGCCGAACACCGGGGAGCTGTTTTTT
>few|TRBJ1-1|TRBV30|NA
CAWSDWTNLRVLF
TGTGCCTGGAGTGACTGGACAAATTTACGGGTTCTGTTT
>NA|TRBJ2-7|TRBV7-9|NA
CASSLGAHEQYF
TGTGCCAGCAGCTTAGGGGCCCACGAGCAGTACTTC
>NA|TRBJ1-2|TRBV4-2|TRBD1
CASSQDRAGGGYTF
TGTGCCAGCAGCCAAGATCGGGCAGGGGGTGGCTACACCTTC
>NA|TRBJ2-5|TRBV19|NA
CASSLIGRVPQETQYF
TGTGCCAGTAGTCTTATCGGTCGGGTACCCCAAGAGACCCAGTACTTC
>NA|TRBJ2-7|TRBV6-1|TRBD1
CASDIETGIDEQYF
TGTGCCAGCGACATTGAGACAGGGATCGACGAGCAGTACTTC
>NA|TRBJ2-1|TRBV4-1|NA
CASSRGDPNNEQFF
TGCGCCAGCAGCCGCGGGGACCCTAACAATGAGCAGTTCTTC
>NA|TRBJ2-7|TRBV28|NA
CASSPARGEGVYEQYF
TGTGCCAGCAGTCCAGCCCGGGGGGAGGGGGTCTACGAGCAGTACTTC
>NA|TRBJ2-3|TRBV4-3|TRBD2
CASSPSLAGVPDTQYF
TGCGCCAGCAGCCCCAGCCTAGCGGGGGTCCCAGATACGCAGTATTTT
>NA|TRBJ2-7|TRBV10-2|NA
CASSESRSYEQYF
TGCGCCAGCAGTGAGTCGCGGTCCTACGAGCAGTACTTC
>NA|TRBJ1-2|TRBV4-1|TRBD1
CASSQTDGTAYGYTF
TGCGCCAGCAGCCAGACGGACGGGACAGCCTATGGCTACACCTTC
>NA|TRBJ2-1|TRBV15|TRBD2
CATSRDRTSGIWNEQFF
TGTGCCACCAGCAGAGATCGGACTAGCGGGATATGGAATGAGCAGTTCTTC
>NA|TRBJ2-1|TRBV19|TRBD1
CASSTSTDRGANEQFF
TGTGCCAGTAGTACTTCAACGGACAGGGGAGCGAATGAGCAGTTCTTC
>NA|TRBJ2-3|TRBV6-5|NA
CASSSLGSTDTQYF
TGTGCCAGCAGTTCCCTAGGTAGCACAGATACGCAGTATTTT
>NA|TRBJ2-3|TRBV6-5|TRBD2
CASSYEVSGSSDTQYF
TGTGCCAGCAGTTACGAGGTGAGCGGGAGCTCAGATACGCAGTATTTT
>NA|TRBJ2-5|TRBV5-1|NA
CASSLGPGQAQETQYF
TGCGCCAGCAGCCTGGGGCCCGGACAAGCGCAAGAGACCCAGTACTTC
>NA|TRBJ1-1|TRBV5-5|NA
CASSHYRVGDTEAFF
TGTGCCAGCAGCCACTACAGGGTGGGTGACACTGAAGCTTTCTTT
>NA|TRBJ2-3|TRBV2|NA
CASRVHAGAAMSTDTQYF
TGTGCCAGCAGAGTACACGCGGGGGCCGCAATGAGCACAGATACGCAGTATTTT
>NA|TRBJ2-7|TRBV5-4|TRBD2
CASSPIGGSGGDEQYF
TGTGCCAGCAGCCCAATAGGAGGTAGCGGGGGGGACGAGCAGTACTTC